A single sample is the source of the 10 T cell receptor beta chains below, sequenced in a study of response to subunit inactivated influenza vaccine. Via MiXCR, TCRdb re-called the RT-PCR reads, giving one row per CDR3 protein. This sample has around 760,000 distinct CDR3 sequences, with about 14% found just once. Source: PBMCs from blood, taken roughly 15 days before vaccination. Source of these receptors: a man aged 50-59 years who received an inactivated influenza vaccine.

The V gene is TRBV4-3, the J gene TRBJ2-7; D is perhaps TRBD1 or TRBD2 (5 bases each). Per germline, CDR1 LGHNA and CDR2 YSLEER. The CDR3 runs to 16 residues. The V end was cut by 2 bases, the J end by 0 bases, with 14 bases between. For the CDR3, the DNA is TGCGCCAGCAGCCAAAGGCCTGGGGGTAGCTCCTACGAGCAGTACTTC. It encodes CASSQRPGGSSYEQYF.

The chain carries TRBV15 and TRBJ2-1; maybe TRBD1 (5 bases). The V gene lost 1 base and the J gene lost 7 bases, with 14 bases spanning the gap. CDR1 and CDR2 from the germline V gene are LNHNV and YYDKDF (reference sequence). This CDR3 is 15 amino acids long. CDR3 nucleotide sequence: TGTGCCACCAGCAGAGGGGCAGGGCTAGGGAATGAGCAGTTCTTC. Translated: CATSRGAGLGNEQFF. Supplemented by reference TRBV15 and TRBJ2-1, the full variable domain reads DAMVIQNPRYQVTQFGKPVTLSCSQTLNHNVMYWYQQKSSQAPKLLFHYYDKDFNNEADTPDNFQSRRPNTSFCFLDIRSPGLGDTAMYLCATSRGAGLGNEQFFGPGTRLTVL.

The V and J genes are TRBV29-1 and TRBJ2-7; D not resolved. The CDR3 contains 9 residues. V was clipped by 5 bases and J by 3 bases, with 2 bases between them. Germline CDR1 reads SQVTM; CDR2 reads ANQGSEA. The CDR3 coding sequence is TGCAGCGTTAGCTACGAGCAGTACTTC. Protein sequence: CSVSYEQYF.

This clonotype was detected only a few times. The rearrangement joins TRBV20-1 to TRBJ2-7, with D maybe TRBD1 (6 bases). Looked up from germline, CDR1 is DFQATT and CDR2 is SNEGSKA (reference sequence). Trimming pared 1 base from V and 0 bases from J, leaving 13 bases between. The CDR3 is 15 residues long. The CDR3 region has the DNA TGCAGTGCTAGAGTCCAACAGGGATCCTCCTACGAGCAGTACTTC. Protein product: CSARVQQGSSYEQYF.

The chain carries TRBV25-1 and TRBJ2-2; TRBD2 matches at 8 bases. CDR1 MGHDK and CDR2 SYGVNS come from the germline V gene. Unmatched junction bases numbered 1, after V lost 4 bases and J lost 6 bases. This CDR3 spans 13 amino acids. CDR3: CASSAGGPGELFF. CDR3 nucleotides: TGTGCCAGCAGTGCGGGGGGGCCCGGGGAGCTGTTTTTT. The entire variable domain, with the rest obtained from reference TRBV25-1 and TRBJ2-2, is as follows: EADIYQTPRYLVIGTGKKITLECSQTMGHDKMYWYQQDPGMELHLIHYSYGVNSTEKGDLSSESTVSRIRTEHFPLTLESARPSHTSQYLCASSAGGPGELFFGEGSRLTVL.

This clonotype was detected only a few times. V usage is TRBV12-3 or TRBV12-4 and J usage is TRBJ1-1; TRBD1 is a possible D gene (5 bases). This CDR3 has 14 residues. Trimming stripped 6 bases from V and 3 bases from J, with 14 bases between. CDR3 residues: CASRGTEKDTEAFF. CDR3 in DNA: TGTGCCAGCAGGGGGACCGAAAAAGACACTGAAGCTTTCTTT.

This clonotype has more than one count but fewer than ten. The chain recombines TRBV7-2 with TRBJ2-1; 10 bases match TRBD2. CDR1 SGHTA and CDR2 FQGNSA come from the germline V gene. The CDR3 has 16 residues. J lost 8 bases, V lost 1 base, and 8 bases had no gene match. The CDR3 DNA follows: TGTGCCAGCAGCTTAGGCGTACTAGCGGGGCTCGATGAGCAGTTCTTC. This translates into CASSLGVLAGLDEQFF. Full variable domain (rest looked up from reference TRBV7-2 and TRBJ2-1): GAGVSQSPSNKVTEKGKDVELRCDPISGHTALYWYRQSLGQGLEFLIYFQGNSAPDKSGLPSDRFSAERTGGSVSTLTIQRTQQEDSAVYLCASSLGVLAGLDEQFFGPGTRLTVL.

The CDR3 region has the DNA TGTGCCAGCAGCCCGGGCCTCTCGGGGACAGATACGCAGTATTTT. Protein sequence: CASSPGLSGTDTQYF. This chain connects TRBV27 to TRBJ2-3; a weak D match, TRBD2 (5 bases). The germline V gene encodes CDR1 MNHEY and CDR2 SMNVEV (reference sequence). The CDR3 contains 15 residues. Trimming removed 6 bases at V and 3 bases at J, with 16 bases between.

This sequence joins TRBV20-1 and TRBJ2-3; 9 nucleotides match TRBD2. The germline V gene has CDR1 DFQATT and CDR2 SNEGSKA (reference sequence). The CDR3 contains 19 residues. The V gene end was trimmed by 2 bases and the J gene end by 1 base; junction bases not matched to a gene: 16. Here the CDR3 reads CSARLGLALGQYGTDTQYF. The CDR3 region has the DNA TGCAGTGCTAGATTGGGACTAGCCCTCGGGCAATACGGCACAGATACGCAGTATTTT.

This rearrangement joins TRBV25-1 to TRBJ2-1; D is uncertain. Trimming stripped 4 bases from V and 1 base from J, with 14 bases between. Germline CDR1 and CDR2: MGHDK and SYGVNS. This CDR3 is built from 16 residues. The CDR3 nucleotides read TGTGCCAGCAGTGGATGGGTGCGTGGGTCCTACAATGAGCAGTTCTTC. The encoded protein is CASSGWVRGSYNEQFF.